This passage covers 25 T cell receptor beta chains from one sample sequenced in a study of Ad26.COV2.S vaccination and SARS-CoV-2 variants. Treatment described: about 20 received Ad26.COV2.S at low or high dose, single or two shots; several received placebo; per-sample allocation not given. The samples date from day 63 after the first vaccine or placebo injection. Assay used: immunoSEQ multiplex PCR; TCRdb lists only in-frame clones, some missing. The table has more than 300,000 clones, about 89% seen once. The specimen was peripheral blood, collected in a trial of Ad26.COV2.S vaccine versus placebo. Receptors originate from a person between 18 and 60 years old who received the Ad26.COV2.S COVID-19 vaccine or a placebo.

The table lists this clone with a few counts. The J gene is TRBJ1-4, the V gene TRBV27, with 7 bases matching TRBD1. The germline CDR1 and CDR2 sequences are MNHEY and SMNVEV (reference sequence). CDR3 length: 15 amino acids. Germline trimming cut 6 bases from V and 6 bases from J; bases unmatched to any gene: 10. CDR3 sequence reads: CASSERQGFDEKLFF. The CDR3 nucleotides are TGTGCCAGCAGCGAAAGACAGGGTTTCGATGAAAAACTGTTTTTT.

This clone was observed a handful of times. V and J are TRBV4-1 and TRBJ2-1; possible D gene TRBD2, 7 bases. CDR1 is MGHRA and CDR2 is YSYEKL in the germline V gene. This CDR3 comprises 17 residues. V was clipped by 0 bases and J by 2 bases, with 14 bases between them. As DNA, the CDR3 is TGCGCCAGCAGCCAAGACGCGGGGGACAACCCCTACAATGAGCAGTTCTTC. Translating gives CASSQDAGDNPYNEQFF.

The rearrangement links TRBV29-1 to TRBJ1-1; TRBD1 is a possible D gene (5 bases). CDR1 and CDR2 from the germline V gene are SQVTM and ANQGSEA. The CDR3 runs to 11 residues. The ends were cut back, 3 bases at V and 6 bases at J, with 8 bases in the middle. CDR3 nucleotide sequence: TGCAGCGTTGATTTCAGGGCTGAAGCTTTCTTT. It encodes CSVDFRAEAFF.

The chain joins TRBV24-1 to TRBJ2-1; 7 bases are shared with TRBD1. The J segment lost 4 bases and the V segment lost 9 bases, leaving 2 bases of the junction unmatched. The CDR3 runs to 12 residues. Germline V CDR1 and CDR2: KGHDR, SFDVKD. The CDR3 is CATGTDYNEQFF. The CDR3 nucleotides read TGTGCCACCGGGACAGATTACAATGAGCAGTTCTTC.

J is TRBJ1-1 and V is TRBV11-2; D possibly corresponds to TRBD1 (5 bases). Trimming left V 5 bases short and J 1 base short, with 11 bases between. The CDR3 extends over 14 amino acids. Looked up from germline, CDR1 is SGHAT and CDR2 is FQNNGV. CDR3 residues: CASSPRQTNTEAFF. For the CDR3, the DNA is TGTGCCAGCAGCCCCAGACAGACGAACACTGAAGCTTTCTTT.

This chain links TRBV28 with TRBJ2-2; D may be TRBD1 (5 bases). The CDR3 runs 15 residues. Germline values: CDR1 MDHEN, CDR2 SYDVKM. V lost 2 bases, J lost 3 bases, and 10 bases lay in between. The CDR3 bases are TGTGCCAGCAGTTTACCAGGGTTGGACACCGGGGAGCTGTTTTTT. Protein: CASSLPGLDTGELFF.

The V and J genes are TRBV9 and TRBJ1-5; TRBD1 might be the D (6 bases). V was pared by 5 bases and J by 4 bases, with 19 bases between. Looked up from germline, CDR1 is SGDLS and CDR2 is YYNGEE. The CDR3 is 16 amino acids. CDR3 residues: CASSPGIDRPNQPQHF. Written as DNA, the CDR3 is TGTGCCAGCAGTCCCGGAATCGACAGGCCTAATCAGCCCCAGCATTTT.

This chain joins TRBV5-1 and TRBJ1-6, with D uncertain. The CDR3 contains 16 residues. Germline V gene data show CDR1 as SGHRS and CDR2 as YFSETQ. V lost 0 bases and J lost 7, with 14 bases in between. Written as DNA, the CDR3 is TGCGCCAGCAGCTTGGAAGGCAGACTATCGAATTCACCCCTCCACTTT. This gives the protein CASSLEGRLSNSPLHF. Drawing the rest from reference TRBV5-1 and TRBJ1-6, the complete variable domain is KAGVTQTPRYLIKTRGQQVTLSCSPISGHRSVSWYQQTPGQGLQFLFEYFSETQRNKGNFPGRFSGRQFSNSRSEMNVSTLELGDSALYLCASSLEGRLSNSPLHFGNGTRLTVT.

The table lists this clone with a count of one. CDR3 amino acids: CASSPSPQETQYF. CDR3 nucleotides: TGTGCCAGCAGCCCCTCGCCCCAGGAGACCCAGTACTTC. The chain has TRBV5-4 and TRBJ2-5; D remains unclear. Germline assignment: CDR1 SGHNT and CDR2 YYREEE (reference sequence). Trimming shortened V by 4 bases and J by 5 bases, and 12 bases separated the two germline ends. The length of the CDR3 is 13 residues.

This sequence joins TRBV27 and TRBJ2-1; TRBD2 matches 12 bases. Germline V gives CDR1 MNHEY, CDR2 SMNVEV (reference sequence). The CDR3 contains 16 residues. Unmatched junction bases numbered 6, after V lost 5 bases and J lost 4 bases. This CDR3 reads CASSHGTSGLYNEQFF. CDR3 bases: TGTGCCAGCAGTCATGGGACTAGCGGGTTGTACAATGAGCAGTTCTTC.

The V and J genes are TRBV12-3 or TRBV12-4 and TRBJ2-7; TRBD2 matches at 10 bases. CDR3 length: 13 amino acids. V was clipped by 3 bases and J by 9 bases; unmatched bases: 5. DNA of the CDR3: TGTGCCAGCAGTTTTACACTAGCGGGGTGGCAGTACTTC. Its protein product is CASSFTLAGWQYF.

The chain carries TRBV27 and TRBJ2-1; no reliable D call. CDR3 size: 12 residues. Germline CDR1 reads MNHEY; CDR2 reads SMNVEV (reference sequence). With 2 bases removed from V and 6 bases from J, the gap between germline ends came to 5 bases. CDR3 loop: CASSLSPNEQFF. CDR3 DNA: TGTGCCAGCAGTTTAAGCCCCAATGAGCAGTTCTTC.

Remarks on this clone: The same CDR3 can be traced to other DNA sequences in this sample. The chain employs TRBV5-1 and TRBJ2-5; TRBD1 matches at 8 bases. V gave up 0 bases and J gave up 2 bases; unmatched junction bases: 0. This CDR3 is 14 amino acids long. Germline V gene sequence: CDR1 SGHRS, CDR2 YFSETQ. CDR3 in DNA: TGCGCCAGCAGCTTGGGGACAGGGCAAGAGACCCAGTACTTC. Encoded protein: CASSLGTGQETQYF. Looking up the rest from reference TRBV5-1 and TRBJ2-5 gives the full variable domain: KAGVTQTPRYLIKTRGQQVTLSCSPISGHRSVSWYQQTPGQGLQFLFEYFSETQRNKGNFPGRFSGRQFSNSRSEMNVSTLELGDSALYLCASSLGTGQETQYFGPGTRLLVL.

DNA of the CDR3: TGTGCCAGCAGTCACATACTAAACAATGAGCAGTTCTTC. It specifies CASSHILNNEQFF. The V gene is TRBV12-3 or TRBV12-4, the J gene TRBJ2-1; D gene uncertain. V lost 5 bases to trimming and J lost 5 bases, with 10 bases between them. This CDR3 contains 13 residues.

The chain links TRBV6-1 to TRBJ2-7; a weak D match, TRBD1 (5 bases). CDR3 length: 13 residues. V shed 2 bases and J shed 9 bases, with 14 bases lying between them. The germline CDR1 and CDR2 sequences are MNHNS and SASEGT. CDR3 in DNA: TGTGCCAGCAGTGAACCAGGGAATTTCGCGCAGTACTTC. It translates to CASSEPGNFAQYF.

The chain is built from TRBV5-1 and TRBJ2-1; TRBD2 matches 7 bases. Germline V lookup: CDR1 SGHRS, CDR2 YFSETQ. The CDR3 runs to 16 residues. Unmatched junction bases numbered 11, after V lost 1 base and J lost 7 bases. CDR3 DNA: TGCGCCAGCAGCTTGTTGGTTCGGGGGGAGGAGAATGAGCAGTTCTTC. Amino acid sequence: CASSLLVRGEENEQFF.

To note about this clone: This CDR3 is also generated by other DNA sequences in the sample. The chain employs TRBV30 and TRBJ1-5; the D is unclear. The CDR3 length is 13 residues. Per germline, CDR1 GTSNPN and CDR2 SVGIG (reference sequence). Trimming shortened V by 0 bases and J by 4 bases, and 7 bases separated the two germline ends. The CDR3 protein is CAWSVKGNQPQHF. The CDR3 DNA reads TGTGCCTGGAGTGTGAAGGGTAATCAGCCCCAGCATTTT.

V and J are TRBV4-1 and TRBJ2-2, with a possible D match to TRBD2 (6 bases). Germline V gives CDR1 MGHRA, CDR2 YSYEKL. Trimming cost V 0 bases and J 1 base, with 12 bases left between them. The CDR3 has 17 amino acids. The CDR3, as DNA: TGCGCCAGCAGCCAAGAAACGGGCGGGATGAACACCGGGGAGCTGTTTTTT. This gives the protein CASSQETGGMNTGELFF.

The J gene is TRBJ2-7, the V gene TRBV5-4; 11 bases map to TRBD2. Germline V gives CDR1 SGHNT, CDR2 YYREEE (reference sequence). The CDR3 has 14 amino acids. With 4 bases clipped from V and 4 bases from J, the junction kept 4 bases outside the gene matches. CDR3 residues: CASSAGLAVYEQYF. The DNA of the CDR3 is TGTGCCAGCAGCGCGGGACTAGCGGTTTACGAGCAGTACTTC.

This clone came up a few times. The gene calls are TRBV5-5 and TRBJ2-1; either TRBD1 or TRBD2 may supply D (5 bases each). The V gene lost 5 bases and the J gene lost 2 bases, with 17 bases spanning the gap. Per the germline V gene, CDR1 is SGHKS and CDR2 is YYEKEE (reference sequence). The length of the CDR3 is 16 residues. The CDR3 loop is CASSYPRDGTYNEQFF. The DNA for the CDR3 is TGTGCCAGCAGTTACCCCCGGGACGGGACCTACAATGAGCAGTTCTTC. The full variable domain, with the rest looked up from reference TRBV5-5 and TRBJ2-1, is DAGVTQSPTHLIKTRGQQVTLRCSPISGHKSVSWYQQVLGQGPQFIFQYYEKEERGRGNFPDRFSARQFPNYSSELNVNALLLGDSALYLCASSYPRDGTYNEQFFGPGTRLTVL.

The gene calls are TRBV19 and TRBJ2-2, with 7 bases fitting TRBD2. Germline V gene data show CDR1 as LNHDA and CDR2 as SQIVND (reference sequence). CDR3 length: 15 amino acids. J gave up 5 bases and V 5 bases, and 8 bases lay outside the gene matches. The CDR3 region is CASSAELAHTGELFF. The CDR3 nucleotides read TGTGCCAGTAGTGCGGAACTAGCGCATACCGGGGAGCTGTTTTTT.

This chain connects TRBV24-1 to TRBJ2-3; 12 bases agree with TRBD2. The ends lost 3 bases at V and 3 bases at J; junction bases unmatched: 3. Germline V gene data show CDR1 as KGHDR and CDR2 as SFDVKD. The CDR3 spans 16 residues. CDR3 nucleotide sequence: TGTGCCACCAGTGATCCTGGACTAGCGGGGACAGATACGCAGTATTTT. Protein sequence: CATSDPGLAGTDTQYF.

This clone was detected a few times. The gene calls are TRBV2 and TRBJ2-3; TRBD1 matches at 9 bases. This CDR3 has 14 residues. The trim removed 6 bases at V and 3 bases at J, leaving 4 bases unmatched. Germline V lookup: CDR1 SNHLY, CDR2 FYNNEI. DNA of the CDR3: TGTGCCAGCAGCATTGGACAGGGGACAGATACGCAGTATTTT. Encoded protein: CASSIGQGTDTQYF.

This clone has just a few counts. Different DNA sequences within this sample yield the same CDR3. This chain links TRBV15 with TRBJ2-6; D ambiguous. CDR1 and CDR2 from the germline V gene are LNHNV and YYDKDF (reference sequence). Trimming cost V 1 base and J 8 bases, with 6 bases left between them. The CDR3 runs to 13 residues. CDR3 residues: CATSRVPSNVLTF. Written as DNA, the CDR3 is TGTGCCACCAGCAGAGTTCCCTCCAACGTCCTGACTTTC.

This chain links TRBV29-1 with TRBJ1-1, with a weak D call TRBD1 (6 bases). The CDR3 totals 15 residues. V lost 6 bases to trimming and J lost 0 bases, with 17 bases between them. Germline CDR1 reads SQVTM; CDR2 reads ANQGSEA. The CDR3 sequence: CSVREWTEMNTEAFF. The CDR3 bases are TGCAGCGTGCGAGAATGGACAGAAATGAACACTGAAGCTTTCTTT.